A single T cell receptor beta chain is shown here with its context. The data were obtained in a study of blood T cell repertoires in COVID-19. As for the study in general: Sites across the United States, Italy and Spain contributed samples from acute and convalescent COVID-19.

As processed by the authors: From reference gene primer amplification, estimates of nucleated cell counts were derived. Produced via immunoSEQ multiplex PCR; TCRdb's table is partial and in-frame only. V and J calls and clone size come straight from that table; D and trimming were deduced from the DNA. The table includes 300,000 to 400,000 clones, over 75% detected once. Trimming removed 4 bases at V and 0 bases at J, with 13 bases between. This CDR3 comprises 15 residues. Germline V gene sequence: CDR1 SGHKS, CDR2 YYEKEE (reference sequence). The sequenced sample consisted of peripheral blood. The receptor was isolated from a woman between 50 and 59 years old who had recovered from COVID-19. This chain links TRBV5-5 with TRBJ2-5; D might be TRBD1 (6 bases). The chain's CDR3 is CASSPDRWYQETQYF. The CDR3 coding sequence is TGTGCCAGCAGCCCCGACAGGTGGTACCAAGAGACCCAGTACTTC.